This TCR beta chain was captured in a study of CD8 T cells in Susac syndrome. cDNA came from around 0.5 to 1 ug RNA primed by random hexamers. TCRdb passed the immunoSEQ multiplex PCR reads through MiXCR, listing each CDR3 protein once. The sample gives about 180,000 distinct CDR3 sequences, roughly 94% of which show up once; 0.1% to 0.13% is in the top ten. Germline V CDR1 and CDR2: LNHDA, SQIVND (reference sequence). V lost 10 bases and J lost 8, with 21 bases in between. The CDR3 runs to 14 residues. TCR beta was sequenced from blood CD8+ and CD4+ T cells. The genes are TRBV19 and TRBJ2-1; D call uncertain. This receptor was taken from a human donor with Susac syndrome. The material sequenced was CD4+ T cells from PBMCs. The DNA for the CDR3 is TGTGCCACGGGCGGCCTGGCCCGAAGGGATGAGCAGTTCTTC. Translated: CATGGLARRDEQFF.